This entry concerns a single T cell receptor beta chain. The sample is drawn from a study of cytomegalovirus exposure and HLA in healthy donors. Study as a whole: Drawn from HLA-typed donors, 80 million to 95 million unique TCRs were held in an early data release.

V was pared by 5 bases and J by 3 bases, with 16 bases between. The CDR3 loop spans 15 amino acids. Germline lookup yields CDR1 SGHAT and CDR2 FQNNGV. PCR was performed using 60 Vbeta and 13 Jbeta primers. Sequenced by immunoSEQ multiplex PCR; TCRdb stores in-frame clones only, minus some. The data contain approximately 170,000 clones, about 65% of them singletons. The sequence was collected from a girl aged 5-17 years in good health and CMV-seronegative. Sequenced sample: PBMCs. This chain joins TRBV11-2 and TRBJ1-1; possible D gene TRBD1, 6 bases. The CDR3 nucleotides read TGTGCCAGCAGCCCCACAGGGAGTGGGTACACTGAAGCTTTCTTT. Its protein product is CASSPTGSGYTEAFF.